The 23 T cell receptor beta chains below were found in one sample sequenced in a study of control samples from healthy donors and cancer patients. Generated by immunoSEQ multiplex PCR, the TCRdb table keeps only in-frame clones and is missing some. The sample records about 170,000 clones, around 93% being singletons. Sequencing used blood. The receptor set was obtained from an older woman in good health.

This chain uses TRBV9 with TRBJ1-1, with a weak D call TRBD1 (6 bases). Germline V CDR1 and CDR2: SGDLS, YYNGEE. This CDR3 region has 13 residues. The ends were cut back, 4 bases at V and 10 bases at J, with 17 bases in the middle. The CDR3 DNA reads as TGTGCCAGCAGCACTCGACAGGATGGGACAGCTTTCTTT. Its translation: CASSTRQDGTAFF.

The chain uses TRBV6-5 and TRBJ2-5; D is unresolved. The CDR3 has 13 amino acids. Germline V gene data show CDR1 as MNHEY and CDR2 as SVGAGI. The germline V and J ends were trimmed by 6 bases and 5 bases, with 13 bases remaining between them. CDR3 residues: CASRSSARETQYF. CDR3 in DNA: TGTGCCAGCAGATCGAGCGCTAGGGAGACCCAGTACTTC.

CDR3 nucleotides: TGTGCCAGCAGCTTAGTCCAGCCTTTCTATGGCTACACCTTC. Encoded protein: CASSLVQPFYGYTF. The rearrangement uses TRBV5-5 and TRBJ1-2; D remains unclear. Trimming left V 2 bases short and J 4 bases short, with 12 bases between. CDR1 SGHKS and CDR2 YYEKEE come from the germline V gene (reference sequence). CDR3 length equals 14 residues.

The rearrangement links TRBV4-3 to TRBJ2-2; D is unclear. Germline CDR1 is LGHNA and CDR2 is YSLEER. The germline V and J ends were trimmed by 0 bases and 5 bases, with 7 bases remaining between them. The CDR3 contains 14 residues. CDR3: CASSQDSATGELFF. CDR3 in DNA: TGCGCCAGCAGCCAAGATTCGGCAACCGGGGAGCTGTTTTTT.

The chain carries TRBV2 and TRBJ1-5; TRBD1 matches 7 bases. CDR1 and CDR2 from the germline V gene are SNHLY and FYNNEI. The V segment lost 7 bases and the J segment 7 bases; nucleotides outside the gene matches: 13. CDR3 size: 15 residues. This chain's CDR3 is CASKTDRQGGQPQHF. The CDR3 nucleotides read TGTGCCAGCAAGACAGATAGACAGGGCGGGCAGCCCCAGCATTTT.

This rearrangement joins TRBV11-2 to TRBJ2-7; 10 bases fit TRBD2. The CDR3 is 16 amino acids. The germline V gene encodes CDR1 SGHAT and CDR2 FQNNGV. The V segment lost 0 bases and the J segment 3 bases; nucleotides outside the gene matches: 5. CDR3 sequence: CASSLDLTSGIYEQYF. CDR3 nucleotide sequence: TGTGCCAGCAGCTTAGATCTTACTAGCGGGATCTACGAGCAGTACTTC.

V usage is TRBV30 and J usage is TRBJ1-6, with D unresolved. V shed 4 bases and J shed 4 bases, with 8 bases lying between them. The CDR3 has 13 amino acids. Looked up from germline, CDR1 is GTSNPN and CDR2 is SVGIG (reference sequence). The CDR3 region is CAWNREYNSPLHF. The CDR3 nucleotides are TGTGCCTGGAACCGGGAATATAATTCACCCCTCCACTTT. The entire variable domain, with the rest obtained from reference TRBV30 and TRBJ1-6, is as follows: SQTIHQWPATLVQPVGSPLSLECTVEGTSNPNLYWYRQAAGRGLQLLFYSVGIGQISSEVPQNLSASRPQDRQFILSSKKLLLSDSGFYLCAWNREYNSPLHFGNGTRLTVT.

The rearrangement links TRBV6-5 to TRBJ2-1; D is perhaps TRBD1 (6 bases). The CDR3 length is 15 residues. Germline V gives CDR1 MNHEY, CDR2 SVGAGI. V was trimmed by 4 bases and J by 5 bases, leaving 15 bases between them. CDR3 loop: CASSSPGQGNNEQFF. The CDR3 nucleotides read TGTGCCAGCAGTTCACCGGGACAAGGTAACAATGAGCAGTTCTTC.

In the case of this clone: Other nucleotide sequences in the sample specify the same CDR3. This chain links TRBV5-4 with TRBJ1-2, with D maybe TRBD1 (5 bases). Trimming shortened V by 4 bases and J by 2 bases, and 9 bases separated the two germline ends. This CDR3 spans 13 amino acids. CDR1 and CDR2 from the germline V gene are SGHNT and YYREEE (reference sequence). The CDR3 DNA reads as TGTGCCAGCAGCCGACAGCCGAACTATGGCTACACCTTC. It translates to CASSRQPNYGYTF.

This clone was counted only a few times. This sequence joins TRBV7-9 and TRBJ1-4; D not certain. V dropped 2 bases and J dropped 7 bases, with 11 bases sitting between them. The CDR3 contains 14 residues. Looked up from germline, CDR1 is SEHNR and CDR2 is FQNEAQ (reference sequence). In DNA, the CDR3 is TGTGCCAGCAGCTTACGTACCAGCGGTGAAAAACTGTTTTTT. It encodes CASSLRTSGEKLFF.

The chain couples TRBV7-2 to TRBJ1-3; 9 bases align to TRBD1. This CDR3 spans 13 amino acids. CDR1 and CDR2 from the germline V gene are SGHTA and FQGNSA. Trimming took 5 bases from V and 15 from J; bases not matched to a gene: 11. The CDR3 DNA reads as TGTGCCAGCAGCGGACCCGGGACAGGGCATAGATATTTT. Translating gives CASSGPGTGHRYF.

This chain joins TRBV15 and TRBJ1-5, with 7 nucleotides matching TRBD1. After removal of 2 bases from V and 9 bases from J, the junction contained 4 bases not matched to a gene. Germline V gene lookup returns CDR1 LNHNV and CDR2 YYDKDF (reference sequence). The CDR3 has 13 amino acids. The CDR3, as DNA: TGTGCCACCAGCAGATCTGGGGACAGGCCCCAGCATTTT. Translation gives CATSRSGDRPQHF.

This clone came up once. The rearrangement joins TRBV4-3 to TRBJ1-1; TRBD1 agrees at 9 bases. The CDR3 consists of 16 residues. Germline V gene lookup returns CDR1 LGHNA and CDR2 YSLEER. V trimming: 0 bases; J trimming: 4 bases; junction bases outside the gene matches: 6. The CDR3 DNA sequence: TGCGCCAGCAGCCAAGATCTTAGACAGGGGGGCACTGAAGCTTTCTTT. This translates into CASSQDLRQGGTEAFF.

This rearrangement joins TRBV12-3 or TRBV12-4 to TRBJ2-2; a possible D gene is TRBD2 (6 bases). Trimming cost V 8 bases and J 8 bases, with 15 bases left between them. The CDR3 is made up of 13 amino acids. CDR3: CASLRWAGGELFF. CDR3 sequence (DNA): TGTGCCAGCCTGAGATGGGCGGGGGGGGAGCTGTTTTTT.

J is TRBJ1-4 and V is TRBV7-9, with 7 bases fitting TRBD1. V was pared by 3 bases and J by 8 bases, with 9 bases of the junction left unmatched. CDR3 size: 15 residues. Per germline, CDR1 SEHNR and CDR2 FQNEAQ (reference sequence). The CDR3 sequence: CASSLVAGGSEKLFF. CDR3 DNA: TGTGCCAGCAGCTTGGTCGCAGGGGGATCCGAAAAACTGTTTTTT. The entire variable domain, with the rest obtained from reference TRBV7-9 and TRBJ1-4, is as follows: DTGVSQNPRHKITKRGQNVTFRCDPISEHNRLYWYRQTLGQGPEFLTYFQNEAQLEKSRLLSDRFSAERPKGSFSTLEIQRTEQGDSAMYLCASSLVAGGSEKLFFGSGTQLSVL.

This chain uses TRBV7-3 with TRBJ2-7, with D perhaps TRBD1 (6 bases). Germline V gene data show CDR1 as SGHTA and CDR2 as FQGTGA. V was shortened by 5 bases and J by 3 bases, with 17 bases between the two germline ends. The CDR3 length is 15 residues. CDR3 coding DNA: TGTGCCAGCAGCAGTCGGTCGGGACAATTCTACGAGCAGTACTTC. Translation: CASSSRSGQFYEQYF.

The chain has TRBV5-1 and TRBJ1-3, with D tentatively TRBD1 (5 bases). The CDR3 consists of 15 residues. Trimming stripped 1 base from V and 4 bases from J, with 12 bases between. Germline CDR1 and CDR2: SGHRS and YFSETQ. CDR3 loop: CASSLSGGEGNTIYF. DNA of the CDR3: TGCGCCAGCAGCTTGTCCGGGGGTGAAGGAAACACCATATATTTT.

The rearrangement links TRBV18 to TRBJ2-5, with D perhaps TRBD1 or TRBD2 (5 bases each). V was pared by 4 bases and J by 7 bases, with 19 bases between. The length of the CDR3 is 15 residues. Germline V gene sequence: CDR1 KGHSH, CDR2 LQKENI. The CDR3 bases are TGTGCCAGCTCACTAATCCGGGACCCACGGGGGACCCAGTACTTC. This sequence encodes CASSLIRDPRGTQYF.

V and J are TRBV9 and TRBJ1-1; 9 nucleotides agree with TRBD1. The CDR3 totals 13 residues. The V gene's germline CDR1 is SGDLS and CDR2 YYNGEE. V was clipped by 2 bases and J by 11 bases; unmatched bases: 7. This chain's CDR3 is CASSVGTGFVAFF. CDR3 coding DNA: TGTGCCAGCAGCGTTGGGACAGGGTTCGTGGCTTTCTTT.

At least ten counts were recorded for this clone. The chain has TRBV9 and TRBJ1-5; weak D call: TRBD1 (5 bases). The CDR3 length is 17 residues. V gave up 3 bases and J gave up 4 bases, with 20 bases separating them. Germline V lookup: CDR1 SGDLS, CDR2 YYNGEE. The CDR3 is CASSASIQATKNQPQHF. The CDR3, as DNA: TGTGCCAGCAGCGCAAGCATACAGGCAACGAAAAATCAGCCCCAGCATTTT.

The rearrangement uses TRBV11-2 and TRBJ1-3; possibly TRBD1 for D (5 bases). Germline CDR1 SGHAT, CDR2 FQNNGV. With 3 bases removed from V and 8 bases from J, the gap between germline ends came to 8 bases. The length of the CDR3 is 12 residues. The DNA of the CDR3 is TGTGCCAGCAGCTTTGTGGGGGACACCATATATTTT. Translating it yields CASSFVGDTIYF. The full variable domain, its missing parts supplied by reference TRBV11-2 and TRBJ1-3, is EAGVAQSPRYKIIEKRQSVAFWCNPISGHATLYWYQQILGQGPKLLIQFQNNGVVDDSQLPKDRFSAERLKGVDSTLKIQPAKLEDSAVYLCASSFVGDTIYFGEGSWLTVV.

The gene calls are TRBV4-3 and TRBJ1-1; D gene unclear. CDR3 length: 15 residues. CDR1 is LGHNA and CDR2 is YSLEER in the germline V gene. The V gene lost 5 bases and the J gene lost 2 bases, with 15 bases spanning the gap. The CDR3 protein is CASSSTKRGNTEAFF. The CDR3, as DNA: TGCGCCAGCAGCTCGACCAAGCGGGGAAACACTGAAGCTTTCTTT.

V gene TRBV5-4 combines with J gene TRBJ2-2; D possibly uses TRBD1 or TRBD2 (6 bases each). The CDR3 is made up of 16 amino acids. The germline gives CDR1 SGHNT, CDR2 YYREEE (reference sequence). Trimming took 0 bases from V and 5 from J, leaving 14 bases between them. The DNA for the CDR3 is TGTGCCAGCAGCTTGGCACGGGGGCGTGTGACCGGGGAGCTGTTTTTT. Translating it yields CASSLARGRVTGELFF.